These T cell receptor beta chains were read from a single sample in a study of T cells after somatic rescue of genetic block. The table came from immunoSEQ multiplex PCR; TCRdb's copy has only in-frame clones and leaves some out. The sample yields under 150,000 clones, around nine tenths seen once. The sample comprised peripheral blood mononuclear cells (PBMCs). The receptors here all came from a woman between 18 and 30 years old. Both conserved end residues are part of each CDR3. A D gene is named only where the DNA matches it firmly. Expanded clones are given a class, and other clones once, few, many or no size at all.

J: TRBJ2-1
V: TRBV28
D: .
length: 13
size: .
DNA: TGTGCCAGCATCGGCAGGAGCTACAATGAGCAGTTCTTC
CDR3: CASIGRSYNEQFF

J: TRBJ1-3
V: TRBV4-2
D: .
length: 15
size: .
DNA: TGTGCCAGCAGCCAAGGGCAGGCTTCTGGAAACACCATATATTTT
CDR3: CASSQGQASGNTIYF

J: TRBJ1-5
V: TRBV5-5
D: .
length: 14
size: .
DNA: TGTGCCAGCAGCCGGACGGGGGGCAATCAGCCCCAGCATTTT
CDR3: CASSRTGGNQPQHF

J: TRBJ1-1
V: TRBV29-1
D: .
length: 13
size: .
DNA: TGCAGCGCCGAGGGGCAGCTGAACACTGAAGCTTTCTTT
CDR3: CSAEGQLNTEAFF

J: TRBJ1-2
V: TRBV28
D: .
length: 13
size: once
DNA: TGTGCCAGCAGCCCCGACAAGGTCTATGGCTACACCTTC
CDR3: CASSPDKVYGYTF

J: TRBJ1-2
V: TRBV9
D: .
length: 14
size: .
DNA: TGTGCCAGCAGCACCTCCGGGGGGCGGGAAGGCTACACCTTC
CDR3: CASSTSGGREGYTF

J: TRBJ2-1
V: TRBV6-6
D: .
length: 13
size: .
DNA: TGTGCCAGCAGTTACTCACGGTTGATAGAGCAGTTCTTC
CDR3: CASSYSRLIEQFF

J: TRBJ1-2
V: TRBV9
D: .
length: 13
size: once
DNA: TGTGCCAGCAGCGGGCGTGGAGGTACTGGCTACACCTTC
CDR3: CASSGRGGTGYTF

J: TRBJ2-2
V: TRBV9
D: .
length: 15
size: .
DNA: TGTGCCAGCAGCGTAGGCGGGGACGACACCGGGGAGCTGTTTTTT
CDR3: CASSVGGDDTGELFF

J: TRBJ1-1
V: TRBV7-3
D: .
length: 12
size: .
DNA: TGTGCCAGCAGCGAGGCGAACACTGAAGCTTTCTTT
CDR3: CASSEANTEAFF

J: TRBJ2-5
V: TRBV5-8
D: .
length: 16
size: .
DNA: TGTGCCAGCAGCATGCTCCGGGACTGGACTCAAGAGACCCAGTACTTC
CDR3: CASSMLRDWTQETQYF

J: TRBJ2-7
V: TRBV9
D: .
length: 14
size: .
DNA: TGTGCCAGCAGCACCTCTAGGGGTTCGGACGAGCAGTACTTC
CDR3: CASSTSRGSDEQYF

J: TRBJ2-2
V: TRBV7-3
D: .
length: 15
size: .
DNA: TGTGCCAGCAGCTTGGGGGGCTCGAACACCGGGGAGCTGTTTTTT
CDR3: CASSLGGSNTGELFF

J: TRBJ1-1
V: TRBV14
D: .
length: 14
size: .
DNA: TGTGCCAGCAGCCAAAGGACGGCGAACACTGAAGCTTTCTTT
CDR3: CASSQRTANTEAFF

J: TRBJ2-5
V: TRBV19
D: .
length: 14
size: .
DNA: TGTGCCAGTCAGGGGCGAGGGGGTCAAGAGACCCAGTACTTC
CDR3: CASQGRGGQETQYF

J: TRBJ1-2
V: TRBV6-5
D: TRBD1
length: 12
size: .
DNA: TGTGCCAGCATCGGACAGGGGGGTGGCTACACCTTC
CDR3: CASIGQGGGYTF

J: TRBJ2-7
V: TRBV4-3
D: .
length: 15
size: .
DNA: TGCGCCAGCAGCCAAGACCGACATAACCGCTACGAGCAGTACTTC
CDR3: CASSQDRHNRYEQYF

J: TRBJ1-5
V: TRBV28
D: .
length: 16
size: .
DNA: TGTGCCAGCAGTTTTAAGAAGGCAGGGGGCAATCAGCCCCAGCATTTT
CDR3: CASSFKKAGGNQPQHF

J: TRBJ1-5
V: TRBV7-9
D: TRBD1
length: 15
size: .
DNA: TGTGCCAGCAGCGCGGGACAGGGGATCGAGCAGCCCCAGCATTTT
CDR3: CASSAGQGIEQPQHF

J: TRBJ1-2
V: TRBV9
D: .
length: 11
size: .
DNA: TGTGCCAGCAGCGGGCCCTATGGCTACACCTTC
CDR3: CASSGPYGYTF

J: TRBJ2-7
V: TRBV18
D: .
length: 14
size: .
DNA: TGTGCCAGCTCCCAGGGGGGGGAGAAGTACGAGCAGTACTTC
CDR3: CASSQGGEKYEQYF

J: TRBJ2-3
V: TRBV6-1
D: TRBD2
length: 15
size: .
DNA: TGTGCCAGCAGTTCTAGCGGGGGTAGCACAGATACGCAGTATTTT
CDR3: CASSSSGGSTDTQYF

J: TRBJ1-5
V: TRBV19
D: .
length: 15
size: .
DNA: TGTGCCAGTTCCCTCTCGGGAAATAGCAATCAGCCCCAGCATTTT
CDR3: CASSLSGNSNQPQHF

J: TRBJ1-1
V: TRBV18
D: .
length: 13
size: .
DNA: TGTGCCAGCTCACCACCAGGGGTTACTGAAGCTTTCTTT
CDR3: CASSPPGVTEAFF